What follows are 5 T cell receptor beta chains derived from one specimen sequenced in a study of multiple sclerosis patients with progressive multifocal leukoencephalopathy. Time point: before natalizumab initiation. The method was immunoSEQ multiplex PCR; TCRdb's version includes in-frame clones alone and lacks a portion of them. Here the sample spans about 32,000 clones, about 91% being singletons. The sequenced sample was PBMCs. The receptors come from a young man with multiple sclerosis.

In nucleotides, the CDR3 is TGTGCCAGCTCGAGATGGGAAGCGGGAGCAGAGACCCAGTACTTC. It codes for CASSRWEAGAETQYF. The gene calls are TRBV6-6 and TRBJ2-5; 8 positions agree with TRBD2. Trimming at V came to 8 bases and at J to 4 bases, leaving 12 bases not matched to a gene. Germline CDR1 reads MNHNY; CDR2 reads SVGAGI (reference sequence). CDR3 size: 15 residues.

The chain uses TRBV7-2 and TRBJ1-5; D remains ambiguous. The CDR3 loop spans 14 amino acids. CDR1 is SGHTA, CDR2 FQGNSA, per germline. The germline V and J ends were trimmed by 0 bases and 4 bases, with 7 bases remaining between them. CDR3 nucleotides: TGTGCCAGCAGCTTAGCCTGGGCAAATCAGCCCCAGCATTTT. Translating it yields CASSLAWANQPQHF.

The chain is built from TRBV7-6 and TRBJ2-5, with 7 nucleotides matching TRBD1. V gave up 5 bases and J gave up 5 bases; unmatched junction bases: 5. This CDR3 is 13 amino acids long. Germline CDR1 and CDR2: SGHVS and FNYEAQ. The CDR3 nucleotides are TGTGCCAGCAGCAGACAGGGTGGGGAGACCCAGTACTTC. Translating gives CASSRQGGETQYF.

J is TRBJ2-5 and V is TRBV11-2, with no clear D. V was pared by 5 bases and J by 0 bases, with 13 bases between. The CDR3 sequence is 15 residues long. Germline-derived CDR1 and CDR2 are SGHAT and FQNNGV. CDR3 DNA sequence: TGTGCCAGCAGCCATCCATCCACGTACCAAGAGACCCAGTACTTC. Its translation is CASSHPSTYQETQYF.

This chain uses TRBV19 with TRBJ2-2; 7 bases are shared with TRBD2. The CDR3 length is 15 residues. Trimming cost V 4 bases and J 6 bases; bases outside gene matches: 8. CDR1 and CDR2 from the germline V gene are LNHDA and SQIVND (reference sequence). The CDR3 region is CASSTGTMMAGELFF. DNA of the CDR3: TGTGCCAGTAGTACGGGGACTATGATGGCCGGGGAGCTGTTTTTT.